The entry below gives a single T cell receptor (beta chain) sequence along with its context. Its antigen is undetermined. Original processing notes: Owing to the provision of junction-only sequences devoid of quality scores by immunoSEQ, filtering differed. Some clones are missing from TCRdb's copy, which holds only in-frame ones; the method was immunoSEQ multiplex PCR. D and trimming were read from the DNA, whereas the V and J calls and clone size are those reported in that table. In the table there are roughly 770,000 clones, just over 95% of which are singletons. Cells designated naive CD8 were CD45RO-negative and were positively selected for CCR7, with terminally differentiated effector memory CD45RA+ cells excluded. This entry comes from a study of shared clonotypes between healthy human individuals. Per germline, CDR1 SGHVS and CDR2 FNYEAQ. There are 15 residues in the CDR3. J lost 3 bases, V lost 4 bases, and 5 bases had no gene match.

Overall study findings and caveats: Limited genetic and exposure-history diversity came from having few donors. Sharing across a few donors was seen in around 5.1% of naive CD4 clonotypes. Among donors, clonotype sharing was expected to be affected by sequencing depth.

Material: naive CD8+ T cells sorted from blood. The V and J genes are TRBV7-6 and TRBJ1-3, with TRBD1 matching 8 bases. The receptor was derived from a man between 25 and 39 years old in good health. The CDR3 spells CASSSGGADGNTIYF. CDR3 coding DNA: TGTGCCAGCAGCTCAGGGGGCGCGGATGGAAACACCATATATTTT.